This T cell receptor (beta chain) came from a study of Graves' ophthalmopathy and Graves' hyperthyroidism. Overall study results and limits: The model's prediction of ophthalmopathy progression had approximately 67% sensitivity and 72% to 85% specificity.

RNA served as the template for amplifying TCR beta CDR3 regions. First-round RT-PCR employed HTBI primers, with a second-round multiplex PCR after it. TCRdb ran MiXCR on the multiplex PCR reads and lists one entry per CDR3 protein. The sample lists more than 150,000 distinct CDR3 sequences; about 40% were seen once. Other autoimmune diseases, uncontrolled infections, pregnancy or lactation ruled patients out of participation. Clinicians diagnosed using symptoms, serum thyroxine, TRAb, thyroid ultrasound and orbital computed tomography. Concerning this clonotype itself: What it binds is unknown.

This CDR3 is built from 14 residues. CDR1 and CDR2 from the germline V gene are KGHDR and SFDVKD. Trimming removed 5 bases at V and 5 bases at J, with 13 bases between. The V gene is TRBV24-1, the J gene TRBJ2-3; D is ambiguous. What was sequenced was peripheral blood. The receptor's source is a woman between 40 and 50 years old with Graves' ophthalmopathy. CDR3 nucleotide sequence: TGTGCCACCAGTGGTAATAAGCCGCTAGATACGCAGTATTTT. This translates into CATSGNKPLDTQYF.